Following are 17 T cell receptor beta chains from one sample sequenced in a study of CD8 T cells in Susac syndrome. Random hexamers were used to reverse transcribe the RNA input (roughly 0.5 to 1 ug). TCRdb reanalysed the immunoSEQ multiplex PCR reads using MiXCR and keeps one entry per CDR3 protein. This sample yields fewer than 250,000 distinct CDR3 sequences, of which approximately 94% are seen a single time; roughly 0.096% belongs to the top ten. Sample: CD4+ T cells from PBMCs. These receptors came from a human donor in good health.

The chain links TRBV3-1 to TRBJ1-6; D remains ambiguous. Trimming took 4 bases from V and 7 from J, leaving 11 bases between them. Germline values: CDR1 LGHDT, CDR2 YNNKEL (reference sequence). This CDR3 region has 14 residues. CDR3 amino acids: CASSLSRGNSPLHF. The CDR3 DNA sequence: TGTGCCAGCAGCCTGAGTCGAGGAAATTCACCCCTCCACTTT.

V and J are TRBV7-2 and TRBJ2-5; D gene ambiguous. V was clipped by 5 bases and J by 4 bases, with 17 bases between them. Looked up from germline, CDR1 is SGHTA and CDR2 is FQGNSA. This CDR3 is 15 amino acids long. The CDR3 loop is CASSRPRSGIETQYF. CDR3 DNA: TGTGCCAGCAGCCGGCCCCGCTCAGGAATAGAGACCCAGTACTTC.

The CDR3 is CASSLGHGGGPYNEQFF. CDR3 sequence (DNA): TGTGCCAGCAGCTTAGGCCATGGCGGGGGGCCGTACAATGAGCAGTTCTTC. J is TRBJ2-1 and V is TRBV7-2, with 8 bases matching TRBD2. CDR1 is SGHTA, CDR2 FQGNSA, per germline. The CDR3 runs 17 residues. The V segment lost 1 base and the J segment 4 bases; nucleotides outside the gene matches: 9. Variable domain in full (rest from reference TRBV7-2 and TRBJ2-1): GAGVSQSPSNKVTEKGKDVELRCDPISGHTALYWYRQSLGQGLEFLIYFQGNSAPDKSGLPSDRFSAERTGGSVSTLTIQRTQQEDSAVYLCASSLGHGGGPYNEQFFGPGTRLTVL.

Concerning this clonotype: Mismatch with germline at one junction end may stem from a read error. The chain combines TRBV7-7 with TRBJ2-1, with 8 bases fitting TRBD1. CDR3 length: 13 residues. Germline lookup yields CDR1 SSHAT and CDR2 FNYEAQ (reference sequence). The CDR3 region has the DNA TGTGCTAGCAGCTCGGACAGGGATGGTGAGCAGTTCTTC. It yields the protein CASSSDRDGEQFF.

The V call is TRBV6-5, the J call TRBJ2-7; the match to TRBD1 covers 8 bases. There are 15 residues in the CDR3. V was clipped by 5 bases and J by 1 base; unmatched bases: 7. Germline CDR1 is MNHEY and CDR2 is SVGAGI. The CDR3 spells CASSVGQDPSYEQYV. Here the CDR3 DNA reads TGTGCCAGCAGTGTGGGACAGGACCCTTCCTACGAGCAGTACGTC.

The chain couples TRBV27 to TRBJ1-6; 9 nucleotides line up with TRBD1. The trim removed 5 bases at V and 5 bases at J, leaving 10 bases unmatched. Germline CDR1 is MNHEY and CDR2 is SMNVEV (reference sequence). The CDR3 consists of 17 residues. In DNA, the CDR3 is TGTGCCAGCAGTAGAACCGGGACAGGGAGAGATAATTCACCCCTCCACTTT. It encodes CASSRTGTGRDNSPLHF.

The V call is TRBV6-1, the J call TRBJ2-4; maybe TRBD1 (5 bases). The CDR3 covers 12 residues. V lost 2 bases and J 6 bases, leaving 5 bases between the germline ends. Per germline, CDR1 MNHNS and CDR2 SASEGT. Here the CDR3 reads CASSEQGNIQYF. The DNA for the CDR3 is TGTGCCAGCAGTGAACAGGGAAACATTCAGTACTTC.

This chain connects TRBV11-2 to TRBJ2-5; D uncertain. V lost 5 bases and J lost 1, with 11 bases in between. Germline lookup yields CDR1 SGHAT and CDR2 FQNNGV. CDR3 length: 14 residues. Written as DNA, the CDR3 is TGTGCCAGCAGCACCCGAGCCCCCCAAGAGACCCAGTACTTC. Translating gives CASSTRAPQETQYF.

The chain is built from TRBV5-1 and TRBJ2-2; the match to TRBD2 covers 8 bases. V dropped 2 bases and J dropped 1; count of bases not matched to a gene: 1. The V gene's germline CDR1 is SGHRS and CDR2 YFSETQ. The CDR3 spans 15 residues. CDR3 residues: CASSFSGKNTGELFF. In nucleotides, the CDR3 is TGCGCCAGCAGCTTTAGCGGGAAGAACACCGGGGAGCTGTTTTTT.

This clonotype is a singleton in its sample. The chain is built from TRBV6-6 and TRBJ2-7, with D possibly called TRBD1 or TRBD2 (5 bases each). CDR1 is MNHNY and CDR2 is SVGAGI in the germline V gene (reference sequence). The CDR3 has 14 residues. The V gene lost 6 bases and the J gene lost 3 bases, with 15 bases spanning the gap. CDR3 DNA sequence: TGTGCCAGCAGGTTGGTTGGGGACCTCTACGAGCAGTACTTC. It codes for CASRLVGDLYEQYF.

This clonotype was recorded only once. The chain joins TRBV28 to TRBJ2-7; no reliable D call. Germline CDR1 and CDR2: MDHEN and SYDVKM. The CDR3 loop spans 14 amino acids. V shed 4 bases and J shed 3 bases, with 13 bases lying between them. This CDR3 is CASSSVRIGYEQYF. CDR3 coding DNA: TGTGCCAGCAGTTCAGTTAGGATCGGCTACGAGCAGTACTTC.

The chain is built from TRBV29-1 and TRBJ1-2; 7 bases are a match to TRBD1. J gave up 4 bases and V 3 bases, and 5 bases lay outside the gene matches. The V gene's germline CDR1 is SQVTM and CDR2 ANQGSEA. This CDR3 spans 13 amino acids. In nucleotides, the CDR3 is TGCAGCGTTGACCGAGGGGGCGGCTATGGCTACACCTTC. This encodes CSVDRGGGYGYTF.

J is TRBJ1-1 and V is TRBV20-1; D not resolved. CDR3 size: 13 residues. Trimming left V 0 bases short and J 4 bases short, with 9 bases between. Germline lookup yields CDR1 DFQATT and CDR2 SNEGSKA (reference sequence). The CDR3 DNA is TGCAGTGCTAGAGATAAGCGAGGCACTGAAGCTTTCTTT. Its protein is CSARDKRGTEAFF.

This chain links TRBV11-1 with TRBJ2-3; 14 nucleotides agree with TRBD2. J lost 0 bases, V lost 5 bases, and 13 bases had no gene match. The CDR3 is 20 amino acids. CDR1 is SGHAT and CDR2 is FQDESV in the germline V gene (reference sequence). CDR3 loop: CASSGGLAGVLPSSTDTQYF. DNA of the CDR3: TGTGCCAGCAGCGGGGGACTAGCGGGGGTACTTCCTTCTAGCACAGATACGCAGTATTTT. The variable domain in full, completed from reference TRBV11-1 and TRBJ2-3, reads EAEVAQSPRYKITEKSQAVAFWCDPISGHATLYWYRQILGQGPELLVQFQDESVVDDSQLPKDRFSAERLKGVDSTLKIQPAELGDSAMYLCASSGGLAGVLPSSTDTQYFGPGTRLTVL.

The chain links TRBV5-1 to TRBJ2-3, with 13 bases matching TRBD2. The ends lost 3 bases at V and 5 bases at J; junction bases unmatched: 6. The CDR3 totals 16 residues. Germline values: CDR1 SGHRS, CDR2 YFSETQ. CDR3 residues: CASSWTSGGGGDTQYF. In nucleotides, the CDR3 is TGCGCCAGCAGCTGGACTAGCGGGGGAGGTGGAGATACGCAGTATTTT.

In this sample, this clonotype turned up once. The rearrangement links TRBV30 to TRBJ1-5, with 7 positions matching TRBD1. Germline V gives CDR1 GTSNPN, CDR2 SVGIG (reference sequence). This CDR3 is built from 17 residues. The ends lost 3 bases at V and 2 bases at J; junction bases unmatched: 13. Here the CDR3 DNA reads TGTGCCTGGAGCGCGACTACAGGGGTACTGGGCAATCAGCCCCAGCATTTT. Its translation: CAWSATTGVLGNQPQHF.

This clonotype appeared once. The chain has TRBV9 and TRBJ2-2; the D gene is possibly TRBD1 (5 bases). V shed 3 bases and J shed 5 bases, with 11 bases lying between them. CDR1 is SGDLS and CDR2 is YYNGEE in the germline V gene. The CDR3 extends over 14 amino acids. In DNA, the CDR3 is TGTGCCAGCAGCGACGACAGTTATACCGGGGAGCTGTTTTTT. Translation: CASSDDSYTGELFF. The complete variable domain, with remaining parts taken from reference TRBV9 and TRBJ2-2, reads DSGVTQTPKHLITATGQRVTLRCSPRSGDLSVYWYQQSLDQGLQFLIQYYNGEERAKGNILERFSAQQFPDLHSELNLSSLELGDSALYFCASSDDSYTGELFFGEGSRLTVL.